This T cell receptor (beta chain) was sequenced in a study of cytomegalovirus exposure and HLA in healthy donors. The PCR ran on 60 Vbeta and 13 Jbeta primers. Sequencing used immunoSEQ multiplex PCR; TCRdb keeps in-frame clones, though not all of them. There are 90,000 to 130,000 clones in the sample; around 78% occur only once, and approximately 1.2% lies in the top ten. Sequenced input: PBMCs. The sequence derives from a woman in her 30s in good health and CMV-seronegative.

The DNA for the CDR3 is TGCGCCAGCAGCCAAGATGGGTCGCGGGGCTACACCTTC. It is translated as CASSQDGSRGYTF. The rearrangement uses TRBV4-3 and TRBJ1-2; unclear D gene. The ends were cut back, 0 bases at V and 8 bases at J, with 10 bases in the middle. CDR1 and CDR2 (germline): LGHNA, YSLEER. CDR3 length equals 13 residues.